Shown below are 18 T cell receptor beta chains from a single sample sequenced in a study of blood T cell repertoires in COVID-19. Produced via immunoSEQ multiplex PCR; TCRdb's table is partial and in-frame only. The sample has 90,000 to 130,000 clones; about 83% are singletons. Specimen: peripheral blood. These TCRs come from a woman between 65 and 79 years old with acute or convalescent COVID-19.

The J gene is TRBJ1-5, the V gene TRBV10-3, with a tentative D call TRBD1 (5 bases). Germline values: CDR1 ENHRY, CDR2 SYGVKD. Trimming stripped 6 bases from V and 3 bases from J, with 12 bases between. The CDR3 extends over 14 amino acids. The DNA of the CDR3 is TGTGCCATCAGCGTGGAGGGGCCCAATCAGCCCCAGCATTTT. It yields the protein CAISVEGPNQPQHF.

J is TRBJ1-4 and V is TRBV7-2, with D unclear. The CDR3 has 15 residues. V lost 1 base to trimming and J lost 7 bases, with 13 bases between them. In germline, CDR1 is SGHTA, CDR2 FQGNSA. The CDR3 protein is CASSLGPTRVEKLFF. CDR3 nucleotide sequence: TGTGCCAGCAGCTTAGGCCCGACTAGGGTTGAAAAACTGTTTTTT.

CDR3 nucleotide sequence: TGTGCCAGCTCACCCTGGGGGGGGGCCGGCACTGAAGCTTTCTTT. Translated, it gives CASSPWGGAGTEAFF. The chain recombines TRBV18 with TRBJ1-1; TRBD1 might be the D (6 bases). From germline, CDR1 is KGHSH and CDR2 LQKENI. The CDR3 covers 15 residues. V shed 3 bases and J shed 4 bases, with 15 bases lying between them.

Ten or more counts support this clone. The V call is TRBV9, the J call TRBJ2-3; possible D gene TRBD1, 6 bases. Between the trimmed V and J ends, which lost 4 bases and 3 bases, there was a span of 18 bases. Germline CDR1 reads SGDLS; CDR2 reads YYNGEE. CDR3 length: 16 residues. CDR3 nucleotides: TGTGCCAGCAGCCCCAGCCTGGGGGCGAGGACAGATACGCAGTATTTT. Its translation: CASSPSLGARTDTQYF.

The chain is built from TRBV11-1 and TRBJ1-3; possible D gene TRBD1, 6 bases. Trimming took 3 bases from V and 0 from J, leaving 12 bases between them. This CDR3 contains 16 residues. CDR1 SGHAT and CDR2 FQDESV come from the germline V gene (reference sequence). In DNA, the CDR3 is TGTGCCAGCAGCTTTGGACAGACCTTCTCTGGAAACACCATATATTTT. Translation: CASSFGQTFSGNTIYF.

This clone was seen at least ten times. CDR3 sequence: CASILGTSGTGELFF. CDR3 bases: TGTGCCAGCATCCTCGGGACTAGCGGCACCGGGGAGCTGTTTTTT. The J gene is TRBJ2-2, the V gene TRBV11-2; 11 bases align to TRBD2. After removal of 7 bases from V and 4 bases from J, the junction contained 5 bases not matched to a gene. This CDR3 contains 15 residues. Germline V lookup: CDR1 SGHAT, CDR2 FQNNGV.

Here the CDR3 reads CASGGVNQPQHF. The CDR3 nucleotides are TGTGCCAGCGGCGGAGTCAATCAGCCCCAGCATTTT. The chain is built from TRBV2 and TRBJ1-5; D not resolved. The ends were cut back, 8 bases at V and 3 bases at J, with 8 bases in the middle. CDR3 length: 12 amino acids. Germline CDR1 is SNHLY and CDR2 is FYNNEI.

V and J are TRBV19 and TRBJ2-1; TRBD2 matches at 7 bases. This CDR3 region has 13 residues. CDR1 is LNHDA, CDR2 SQIVND, per germline (reference sequence). Trimming at V came to 5 bases and at J to 2 bases, leaving 0 bases not matched to a gene. The CDR3 is CASSGLAYNEQFF. The CDR3 region has the DNA TGTGCCAGTAGTGGACTAGCCTACAATGAGCAGTTCTTC.

This chain uses TRBV4-3 with TRBJ1-6, with 8 bases lining up with TRBD1. Germline values: CDR1 LGHNA, CDR2 YSLEER. The V gene end was trimmed by 1 base and the J gene end by 3 bases; junction bases not matched to a gene: 2. The CDR3 is made up of 16 amino acids. This chain's CDR3 is CASSQGTGNYNSPLHF. The CDR3 DNA is TGCGCCAGCAGCCAAGGGACAGGGAACTATAATTCACCCCTCCACTTT.

The chain couples TRBV5-1 to TRBJ1-1; D may be TRBD1 (6 bases). Germline V lookup: CDR1 SGHRS, CDR2 YFSETQ. The CDR3 has 14 amino acids. Trimming shortened V by 4 bases and J by 1 base, and 11 bases separated the two germline ends. CDR3 nucleotides: TGCGCCAGCAGCAGCAGGGGCGCGAACACTGAAGCTTTCTTT. Protein sequence: CASSSRGANTEAFF.

This sequence joins TRBV5-1 and TRBJ1-1; no clear D. The CDR3 extends over 14 amino acids. V was trimmed by 4 bases and J by 1 base, leaving 11 bases between them. Germline loops: CDR1 SGHRS, CDR2 YFSETQ. The CDR3 sequence is CASSPSTRNTEAFF. CDR3 DNA sequence: TGCGCCAGCAGCCCTAGCACTCGGAACACTGAAGCTTTCTTT.

The CDR3 protein is CAISDQTGPIQYF. The CDR3 nucleotides are TGTGCCATCAGTGATCAGACAGGTCCCATTCAGTACTTC. J is TRBJ2-4 and V is TRBV10-3, with D possibly TRBD1 on 6 matching bases. Deletions cut 3 bases from V and 9 bases from J, with 12 bases between. Germline lookup yields CDR1 ENHRY and CDR2 SYGVKD. This CDR3 has 13 residues.

This rearrangement joins TRBV4-3 to TRBJ1-2; tentative D call: TRBD1 (5 bases). Trimming left V 0 bases short and J 6 bases short, with 17 bases between. Germline V gene lookup returns CDR1 LGHNA and CDR2 YSLEER. CDR3 size: 16 residues. The CDR3 DNA reads as TGCGCCAGCAGCCAAGAGGCGTGGGGCCTCGGACATGGCTACACCTTC. It translates to CASSQEAWGLGHGYTF.

The chain recombines TRBV6-2 or TRBV6-3 with TRBJ2-3; 9 bases agree with TRBD1. This CDR3 region has 16 residues. V shed 4 bases, J shed 4 bases, and the junction held 9 bases outside the gene matches. Germline CDR1 is MNHEY and CDR2 is SVGEGT. The chain's CDR3 is CASSSYGTGLADTQYF. The CDR3 nucleotides read TGTGCCAGCAGTTCGTATGGGACAGGGTTGGCAGATACGCAGTATTTT.

This sequence joins TRBV6-6 and TRBJ1-2; no clear D. V shed 4 bases and J shed 1 base, with 10 bases lying between them. The CDR3 is 14 residues long. In germline, CDR1 is MNHNY, CDR2 SVGAGI (reference sequence). Here the CDR3 reads CASSSFPFNYGYTF. CDR3 bases: TGTGCCAGCAGTTCGTTCCCCTTTAACTATGGCTACACCTTC.

The chain carries TRBV19 and TRBJ2-7; 13 nucleotides match TRBD2. From germline, CDR1 is LNHDA and CDR2 SQIVND (reference sequence). The CDR3 covers 15 residues. V shed 6 bases, J shed 2 bases, and the junction held 4 bases outside the gene matches. The DNA of the CDR3 is TGTGCCAGTAGCCCTGGGACTAGCGGGACCTACGAGCAGTACTTC. Residues: CASSPGTSGTYEQYF.

In DNA form, the CDR3 reads TGCGCCAGCAGAGCCGGACTAGCGGGGGGCACAGATACGCAGTATTTT. Its protein is CASRAGLAGGTDTQYF. V is TRBV10-2 and J is TRBJ2-3; the match to TRBD2 covers 13 bases. The CDR3 is 16 amino acids. CDR1 and CDR2 from the germline V gene are WSHSY and SAAADI. The J segment lost 1 base and the V segment lost 6 bases, leaving 4 bases of the junction unmatched.

The chain couples TRBV7-2 to TRBJ1-4; a weak D match, TRBD1 (6 bases). V lost 4 bases and J 1 base, leaving 16 bases between the germline ends. The CDR3 loop spans 17 amino acids. Germline CDR1 is SGHTA and CDR2 is FQGNSA. CDR3 sequence: CASSSSTGALTNEKLFF. In DNA form, the CDR3 reads TGTGCCAGCAGCTCCTCGACAGGAGCCTTAACTAATGAAAAACTGTTTTTT. Supplemented by reference TRBV7-2 and TRBJ1-4, the full variable domain reads GAGVSQSPSNKVTEKGKDVELRCDPISGHTALYWYRQSLGQGLEFLIYFQGNSAPDKSGLPSDRFSAERTGGSVSTLTIQRTQQEDSAVYLCASSSSTGALTNEKLFFGSGTQLSVL.